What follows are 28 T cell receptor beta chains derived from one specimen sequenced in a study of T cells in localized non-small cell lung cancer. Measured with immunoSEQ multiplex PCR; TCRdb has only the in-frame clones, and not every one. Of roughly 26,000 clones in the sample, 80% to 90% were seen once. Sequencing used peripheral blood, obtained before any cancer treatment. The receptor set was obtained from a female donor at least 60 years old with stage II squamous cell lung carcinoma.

The CDR3 DNA is TGTGCCAGCAGCATGGTAGGGCAGGGGATCTACGAGCAGTACTTC. Protein sequence: CASSMVGQGIYEQYF. The V gene is TRBV6-5, the J gene TRBJ2-7, with D possibly TRBD1 on 6 matching bases. Germline V gene lookup returns CDR1 MNHEY and CDR2 SVGAGI. V was cut by 6 bases and J by 3 bases, with 18 bases left in between. The CDR3 is 15 residues long.

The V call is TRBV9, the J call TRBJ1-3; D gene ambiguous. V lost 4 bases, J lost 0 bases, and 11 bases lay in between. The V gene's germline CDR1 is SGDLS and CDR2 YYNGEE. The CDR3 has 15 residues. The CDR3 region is CASSPRKASGNTIYF. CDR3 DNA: TGTGCCAGCAGCCCTCGTAAGGCCTCTGGAAACACCATATATTTT.

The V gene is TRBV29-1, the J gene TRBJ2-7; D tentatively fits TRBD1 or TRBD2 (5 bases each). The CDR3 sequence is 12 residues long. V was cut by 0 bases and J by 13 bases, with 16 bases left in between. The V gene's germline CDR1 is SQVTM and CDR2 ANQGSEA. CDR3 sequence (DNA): TGCAGCGTTGAAGATTGGGACCGGAGGCCATACTTC. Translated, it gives CSVEDWDRRPYF.

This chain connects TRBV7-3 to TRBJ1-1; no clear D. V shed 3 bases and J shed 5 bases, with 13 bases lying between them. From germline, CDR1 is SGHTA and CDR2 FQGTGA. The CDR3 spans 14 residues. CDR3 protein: CASSFSGSVTEAFF. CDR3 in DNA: TGTGCCAGCAGCTTCTCCGGGAGCGTTACTGAAGCTTTCTTT.

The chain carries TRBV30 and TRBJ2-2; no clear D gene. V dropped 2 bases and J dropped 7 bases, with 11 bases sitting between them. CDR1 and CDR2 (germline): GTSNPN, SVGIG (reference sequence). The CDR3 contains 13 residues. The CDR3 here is CAWSPFIDGELFF. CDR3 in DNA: TGTGCCTGGAGTCCATTTATTGACGGGGAGCTGTTTTTT. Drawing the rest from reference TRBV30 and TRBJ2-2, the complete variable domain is SQTIHQWPATLVQPVGSPLSLECTVEGTSNPNLYWYRQAAGRGLQLLFYSVGIGQISSEVPQNLSASRPQDRQFILSSKKLLLSDSGFYLCAWSPFIDGELFFGEGSRLTVL.

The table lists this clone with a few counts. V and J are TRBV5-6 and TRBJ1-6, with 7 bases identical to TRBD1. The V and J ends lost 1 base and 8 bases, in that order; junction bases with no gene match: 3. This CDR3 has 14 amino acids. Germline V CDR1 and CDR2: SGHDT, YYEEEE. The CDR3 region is CASSLQTGYSPLHF. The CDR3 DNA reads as TGTGCCAGCAGCTTGCAGACAGGGTATTCACCCCTCCACTTT.

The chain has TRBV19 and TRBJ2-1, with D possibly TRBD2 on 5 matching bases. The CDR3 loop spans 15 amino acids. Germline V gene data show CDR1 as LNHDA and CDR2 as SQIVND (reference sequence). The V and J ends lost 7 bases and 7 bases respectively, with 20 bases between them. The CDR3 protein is CASTIGVGAGNEQFF. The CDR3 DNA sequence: TGTGCCAGTACCATCGGGGTGGGAGCCGGGAATGAGCAGTTCTTC.

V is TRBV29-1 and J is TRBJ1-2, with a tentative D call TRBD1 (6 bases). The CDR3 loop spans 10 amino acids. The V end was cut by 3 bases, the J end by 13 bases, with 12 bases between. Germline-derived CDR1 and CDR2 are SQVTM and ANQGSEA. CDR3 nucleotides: TGCAGCGTTGAGGCAGGGGCTCTCACCTTC. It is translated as CSVEAGALTF. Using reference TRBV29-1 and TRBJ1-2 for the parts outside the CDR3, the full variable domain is SAVISQKPSRDICQRGTSLTIQCQVDSQVTMMFWYRQQPGQSLTLIATANQGSEATYESGFVIDKFPISRPNLTFSTLTVSNMSPEDSSIYLCSVEAGALTFGSGTRLTVV.

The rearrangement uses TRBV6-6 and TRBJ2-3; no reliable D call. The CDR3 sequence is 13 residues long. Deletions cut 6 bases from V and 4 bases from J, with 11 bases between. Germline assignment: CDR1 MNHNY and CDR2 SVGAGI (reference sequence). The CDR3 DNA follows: TGTGCCAGCAGAATGACCCTAGCAGATACGCAGTATTTT. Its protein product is CASRMTLADTQYF.

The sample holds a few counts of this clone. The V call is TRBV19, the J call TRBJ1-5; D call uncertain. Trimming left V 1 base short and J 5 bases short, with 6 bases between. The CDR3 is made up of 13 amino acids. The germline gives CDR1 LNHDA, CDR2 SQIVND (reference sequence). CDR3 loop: CASSIGGYQPQHF. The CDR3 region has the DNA TGTGCCAGTAGTATAGGAGGCTATCAGCCCCAGCATTTT.

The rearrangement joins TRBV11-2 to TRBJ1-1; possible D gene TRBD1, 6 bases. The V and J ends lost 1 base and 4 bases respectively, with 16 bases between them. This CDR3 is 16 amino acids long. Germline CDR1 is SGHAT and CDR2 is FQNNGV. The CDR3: CASSLGGGARSTEAFF. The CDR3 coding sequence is TGTGCCAGCAGCTTAGGAGGGGGGGCACGCAGCACTGAAGCTTTCTTT. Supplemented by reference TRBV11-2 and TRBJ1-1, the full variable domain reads EAGVAQSPRYKIIEKRQSVAFWCNPISGHATLYWYQQILGQGPKLLIQFQNNGVVDDSQLPKDRFSAERLKGVDSTLKIQPAKLEDSAVYLCASSLGGGARSTEAFFGQGTRLTVV.

CDR3 DNA sequence: TGTGCCTGGAGTGTAAGATCGATCCCGGAGACCCAGTACTTC. Translated, it gives CAWSVRSIPETQYF. The chain combines TRBV30 with TRBJ2-5; D is uncertain. The CDR3 has 14 amino acids. Looked up from germline, CDR1 is GTSNPN and CDR2 is SVGIG (reference sequence). The germline V and J ends were trimmed by 0 bases and 5 bases, with 13 bases remaining between them. The entire variable domain, with the rest obtained from reference TRBV30 and TRBJ2-5, is as follows: SQTIHQWPATLVQPVGSPLSLECTVEGTSNPNLYWYRQAAGRGLQLLFYSVGIGQISSEVPQNLSASRPQDRQFILSSKKLLLSDSGFYLCAWSVRSIPETQYFGPGTRLLVL.

CDR3 protein: CASSYSGGSYNEQFF. CDR3 nucleotides: TGTGCCAGCAGTTACTCTGGGGGGTCCTACAATGAGCAGTTCTTC. The chain is built from TRBV6-5 and TRBJ2-1; D perhaps matches TRBD2 (6 bases). Trimming removed 0 bases at V and 1 base at J, with 7 bases between. Looked up from germline, CDR1 is MNHEY and CDR2 is SVGAGI. This CDR3 has 15 amino acids.

Here the CDR3 reads CASSLDGSYTEAFF. In DNA form, the CDR3 reads TGTGCCAGCAGCCTAGATGGGAGCTACACTGAAGCTTTCTTT. The V gene is TRBV7-2, the J gene TRBJ1-1; D is undetermined. The CDR3 is 14 residues long. V was clipped by 5 bases and J by 3 bases, with 13 bases between them. Germline loops: CDR1 SGHTA, CDR2 FQGNSA. Using reference TRBV7-2 and TRBJ1-1 for the parts outside the CDR3, the full variable domain is GAGVSQSPSNKVTEKGKDVELRCDPISGHTALYWYRQSLGQGLEFLIYFQGNSAPDKSGLPSDRFSAERTGGSVSTLTIQRTQQEDSAVYLCASSLDGSYTEAFFGQGTRLTVV.

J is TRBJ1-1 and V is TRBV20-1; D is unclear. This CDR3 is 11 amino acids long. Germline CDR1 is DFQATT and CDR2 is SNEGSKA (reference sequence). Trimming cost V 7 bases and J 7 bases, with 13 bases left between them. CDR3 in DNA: TGCAGTGTTGCGGGGATAAGTGAAGCTTTCTTT. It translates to CSVAGISEAFF.

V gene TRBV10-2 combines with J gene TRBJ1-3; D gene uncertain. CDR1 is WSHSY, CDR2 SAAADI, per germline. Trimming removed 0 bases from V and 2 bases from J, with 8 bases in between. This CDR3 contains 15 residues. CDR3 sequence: CASSESATPGNTIYF. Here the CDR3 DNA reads TGCGCCAGCAGTGAGTCGGCAACGCCTGGAAACACCATATATTTT.

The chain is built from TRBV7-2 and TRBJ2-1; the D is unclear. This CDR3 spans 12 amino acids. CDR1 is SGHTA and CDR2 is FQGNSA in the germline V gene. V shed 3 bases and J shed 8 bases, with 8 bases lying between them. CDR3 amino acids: CASSFLVDEQFF. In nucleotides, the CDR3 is TGTGCCAGCAGCTTTCTCGTCGATGAGCAGTTCTTC.

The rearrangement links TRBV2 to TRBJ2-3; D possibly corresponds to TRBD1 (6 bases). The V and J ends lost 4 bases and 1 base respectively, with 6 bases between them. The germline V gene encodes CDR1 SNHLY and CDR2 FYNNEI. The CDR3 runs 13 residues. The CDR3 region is CASSGGRTDTQYF. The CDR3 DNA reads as TGTGCCAGCAGTGGGGGGCGCACAGATACGCAGTATTTT.

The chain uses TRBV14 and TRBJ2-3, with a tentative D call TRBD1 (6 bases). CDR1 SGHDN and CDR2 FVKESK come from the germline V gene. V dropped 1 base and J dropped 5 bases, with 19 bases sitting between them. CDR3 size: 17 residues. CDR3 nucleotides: TGTGCCAGCAGCCAAGCGAACGGCCTGGGGGCCTTAGATACGCAGTATTTT. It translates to CASSQANGLGALDTQYF.

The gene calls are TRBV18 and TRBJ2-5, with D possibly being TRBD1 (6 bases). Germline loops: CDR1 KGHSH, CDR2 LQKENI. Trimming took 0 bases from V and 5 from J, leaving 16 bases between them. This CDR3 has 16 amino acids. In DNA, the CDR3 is TGTGCCAGCTCACCACCGCGGACAGAGCAAGGGGAGACCCAGTACTTC. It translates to CASSPPRTEQGETQYF.

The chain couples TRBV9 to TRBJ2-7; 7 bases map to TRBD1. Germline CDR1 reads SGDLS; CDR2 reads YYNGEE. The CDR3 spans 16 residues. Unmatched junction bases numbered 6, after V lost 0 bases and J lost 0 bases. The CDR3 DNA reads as TGTGCCAGCAGCGTAGGGGGACAGTCAAGCTCCTACGAGCAGTACTTC. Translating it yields CASSVGGQSSSYEQYF.

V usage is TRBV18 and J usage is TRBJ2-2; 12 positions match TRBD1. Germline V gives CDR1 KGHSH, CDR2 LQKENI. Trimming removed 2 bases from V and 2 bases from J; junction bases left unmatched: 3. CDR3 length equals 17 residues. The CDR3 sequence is CASSPFGTGGNTGELFF. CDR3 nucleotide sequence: TGTGCCAGCTCACCATTCGGGACAGGGGGCAACACCGGGGAGCTGTTTTTT.

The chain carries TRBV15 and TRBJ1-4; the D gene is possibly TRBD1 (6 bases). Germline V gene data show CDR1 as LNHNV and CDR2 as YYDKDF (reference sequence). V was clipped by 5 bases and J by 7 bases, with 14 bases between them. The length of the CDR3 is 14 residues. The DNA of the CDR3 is TGTGCCACCAGCGAACAGGGCACCCTTGAAAAACTGTTTTTT. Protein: CATSEQGTLEKLFF.

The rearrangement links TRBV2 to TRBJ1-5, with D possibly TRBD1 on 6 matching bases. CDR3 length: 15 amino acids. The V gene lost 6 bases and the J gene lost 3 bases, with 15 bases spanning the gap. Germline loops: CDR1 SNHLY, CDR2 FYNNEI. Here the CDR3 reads CASSQGRGYNQPQHF. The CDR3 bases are TGTGCCAGCAGCCAGGGGCGGGGGTACAATCAGCCCCAGCATTTT. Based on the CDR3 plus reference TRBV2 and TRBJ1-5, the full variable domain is EPEVTQTPSHQVTQMGQEVILRCVPISNHLYFYWYRQILGQKVEFLVSFYNNEISEKSEIFDDQFSVERPDGSNFTLKIRSTKLEDSAMYFCASSQGRGYNQPQHFGDGTRLSIL.

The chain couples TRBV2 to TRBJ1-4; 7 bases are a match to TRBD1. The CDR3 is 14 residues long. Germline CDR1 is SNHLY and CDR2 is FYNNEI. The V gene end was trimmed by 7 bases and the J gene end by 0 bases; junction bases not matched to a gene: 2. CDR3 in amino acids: CASTDRATNEKLFF. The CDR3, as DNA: TGTGCCAGCACCGACAGGGCAACTAATGAAAAACTGTTTTTT.

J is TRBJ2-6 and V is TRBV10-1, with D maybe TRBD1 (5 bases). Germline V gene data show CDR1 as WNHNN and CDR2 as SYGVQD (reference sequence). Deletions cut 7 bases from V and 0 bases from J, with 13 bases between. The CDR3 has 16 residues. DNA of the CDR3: TGCGCCAGCACGTTGCGACAGACCTCTGGGGCCAACGTCCTGACTTTC. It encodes CASTLRQTSGANVLTF.

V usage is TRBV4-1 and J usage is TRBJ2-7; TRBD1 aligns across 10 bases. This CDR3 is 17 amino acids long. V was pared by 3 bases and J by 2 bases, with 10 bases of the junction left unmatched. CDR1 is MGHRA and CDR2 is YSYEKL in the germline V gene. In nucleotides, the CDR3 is TGCGCCAGCAGCCAGGTACTTGGACAGGGGGTTGCCTACGAGCAGTACTTC. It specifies CASSQVLGQGVAYEQYF.

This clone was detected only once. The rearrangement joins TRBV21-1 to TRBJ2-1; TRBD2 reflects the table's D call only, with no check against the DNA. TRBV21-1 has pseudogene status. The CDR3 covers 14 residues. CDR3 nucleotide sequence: TGTGCCATCCCGGGACTAGCGGGAGCGGGTGAGCAGTTCTTC. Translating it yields CAIPGLAGAGEQFF.